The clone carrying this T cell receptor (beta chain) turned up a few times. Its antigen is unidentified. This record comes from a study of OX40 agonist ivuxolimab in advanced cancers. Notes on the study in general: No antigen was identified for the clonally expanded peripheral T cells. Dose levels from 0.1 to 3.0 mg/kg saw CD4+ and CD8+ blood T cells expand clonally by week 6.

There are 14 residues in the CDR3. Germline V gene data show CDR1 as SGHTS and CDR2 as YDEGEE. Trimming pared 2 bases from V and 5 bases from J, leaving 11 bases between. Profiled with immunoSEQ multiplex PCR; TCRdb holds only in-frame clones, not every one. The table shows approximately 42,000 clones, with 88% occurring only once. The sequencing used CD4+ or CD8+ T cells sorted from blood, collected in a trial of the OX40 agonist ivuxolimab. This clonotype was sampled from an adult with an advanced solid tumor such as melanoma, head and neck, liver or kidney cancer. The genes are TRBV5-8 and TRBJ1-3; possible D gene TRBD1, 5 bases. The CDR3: CASSFWGPRNTIYF. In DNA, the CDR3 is TGTGCCAGCAGCTTCTGGGGCCCCCGAAACACCATATATTTT.